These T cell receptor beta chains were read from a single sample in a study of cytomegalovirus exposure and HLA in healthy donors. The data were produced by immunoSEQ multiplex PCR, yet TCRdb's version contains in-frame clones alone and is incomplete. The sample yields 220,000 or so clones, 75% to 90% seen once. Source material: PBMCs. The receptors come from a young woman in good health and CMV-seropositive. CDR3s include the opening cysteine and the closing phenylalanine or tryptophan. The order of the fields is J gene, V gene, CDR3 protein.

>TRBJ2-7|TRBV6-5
CASSYSEGIPGYEQYF
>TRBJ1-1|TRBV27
CASSLVRGMNTEAFF
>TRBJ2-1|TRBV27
CASSLTSPSDEQFF
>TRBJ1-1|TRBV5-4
CASSLALGGGNTEAFF
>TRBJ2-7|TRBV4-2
CASSLQSGSTDEQYF
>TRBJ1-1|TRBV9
CASSVVSQGTEAFF
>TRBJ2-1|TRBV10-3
CAISETTQQFF
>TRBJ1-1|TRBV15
CATSKGGGGTEAFF
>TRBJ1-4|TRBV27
CASGQGVQGEKLFF
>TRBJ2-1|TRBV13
CASSPSRGASYNEQFF
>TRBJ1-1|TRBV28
CASSLGGGFTEAFF
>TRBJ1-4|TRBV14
CASSQSQGFAEKLFF
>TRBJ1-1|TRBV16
CASSQGRVNTEAFF
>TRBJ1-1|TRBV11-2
CASSLGVSGTEAFF
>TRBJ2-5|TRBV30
CAWSKNQISETQYF
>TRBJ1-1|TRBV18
CASSPRDGNTEAFF
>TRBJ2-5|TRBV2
CASIRDRGETQYF
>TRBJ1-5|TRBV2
CASSEPLAASQPQHF
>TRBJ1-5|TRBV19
CASSMEGARGAQHF
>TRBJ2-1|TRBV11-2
CASSLNVGGSSYNEQFF
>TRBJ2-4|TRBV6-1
CASRGAGQQNIQYF
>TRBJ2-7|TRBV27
CASSFPVGLANYEQYF
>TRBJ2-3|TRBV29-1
CSVEGILSLEKPDTQYF
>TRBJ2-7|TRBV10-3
CAISDGRAPDEQYF
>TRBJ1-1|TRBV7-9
CASSFEGRGNTEAFF
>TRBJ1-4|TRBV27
CASSLDRGYEKLFF
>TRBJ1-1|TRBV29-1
CSAGPYGGENTEAFF
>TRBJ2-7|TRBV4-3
CASSQLTAREQYF
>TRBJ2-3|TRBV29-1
CSVEAIGYLAGAATQYF
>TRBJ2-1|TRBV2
CASRAGAGVNEQFF
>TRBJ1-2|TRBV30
CAWSGQGGFYGYTF
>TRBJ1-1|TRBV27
CASSLSRGQEAFF
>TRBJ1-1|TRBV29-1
CSYRGQGFTEAFF
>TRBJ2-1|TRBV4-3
CASSQEDSSYNEQFF
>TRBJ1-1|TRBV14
CASSYRQGKNTEAFF
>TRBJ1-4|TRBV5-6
CASSRTGLNEKLFF
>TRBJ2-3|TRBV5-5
CASSTDRADTQYF
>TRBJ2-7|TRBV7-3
CASSQGTSGSEQYF
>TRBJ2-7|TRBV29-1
CSVVGGSSYEQYF
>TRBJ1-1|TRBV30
CAWNRAGMNTEAFF
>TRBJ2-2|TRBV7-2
CASSLGRELTGELFF
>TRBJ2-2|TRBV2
CAKSTNTGELFF
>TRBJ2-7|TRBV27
CASSLSGSSYEQYF
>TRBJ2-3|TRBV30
CAWSFTDTQYF
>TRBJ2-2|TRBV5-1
CASSHDRVGGELFF
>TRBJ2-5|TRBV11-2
CASSFFRVKETQYF
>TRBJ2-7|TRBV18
CASSPAGGPVEQYF
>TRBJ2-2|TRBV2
CASKGDSLSGELFF
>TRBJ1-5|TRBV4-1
CASSQDPRRDTNQPQHF
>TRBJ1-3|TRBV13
CASSQLGGNTIYF
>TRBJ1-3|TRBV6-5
CASSYSTRSGNTIYF
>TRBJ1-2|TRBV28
CASSLGLINYGYTF
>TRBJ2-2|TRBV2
CASRLLSNTGELFF
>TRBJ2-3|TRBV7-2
CASSLAGTYYTDTQYF